Listed here are 20 T cell receptor beta chains from one sample, sequenced in a study of shared clonotypes between healthy human individuals. This table comes from immunoSEQ multiplex PCR, and its TCRdb copy is limited to in-frame clones, with some not included. Here the sample spans around 720,000 clones, around three quarters being singletons. What was sequenced was memory CD4+ T cells sorted from blood. Noted subset: CD45RA-negative fraction. These receptors all come from a woman aged 25 to 39 in good health.

Concerning this clone itself: A much bigger clone sits one base away, suggesting this may be a read error. The gene calls are TRBV30 and TRBJ2-3; 9 bases agree with TRBD1. CDR3 length: 18 amino acids. V lost 3 bases to trimming and J lost 10 bases; unmatched junction nucleotides: 23. The germline gives CDR1 GTSNPN, CDR2 SVGIG (reference sequence). The DNA for the CDR3 is TGTGCCTGGAGCCCGGGACAGGGAAGGAATAGCGGAGGGGATGCGCAGTATTTT. This sequence encodes CAWSPGQGRNSGGDAQYF.

The chain has TRBV5-6 and TRBJ2-7; 7 bases align to TRBD1. The V gene's germline CDR1 is SGHDT and CDR2 YYEEEE. J was trimmed by 6 bases and V by 3 bases; bases with no gene match: 9. There are 14 residues in the CDR3. CDR3 residues: CASSWWDSPFEQYF. The DNA for the CDR3 is TGTGCCAGCAGCTGGTGGGACAGCCCTTTCGAGCAGTACTTC.

This clone was seen a single time. The V gene is TRBV29-1, the J gene TRBJ1-1; D gene uncertain. The CDR3 is 12 amino acids. V was clipped by 6 bases and J by 4 bases, with 12 bases between them. The germline V gene has CDR1 SQVTM and CDR2 ANQGSEA. The chain's CDR3 is CSVSRVSTEAFF. CDR3 coding DNA: TGCAGCGTGTCGAGGGTAAGCACTGAAGCTTTCTTT.

This clone came up many times. The V call is TRBV7-8, the J call TRBJ1-1; a weak D match, TRBD1 (6 bases). The CDR3 loop spans 17 amino acids. Trimming left V 4 bases short and J 7 bases short, with 25 bases between. Germline-derived CDR1 and CDR2 are SGHVS and FQNEAQ. The CDR3 spells CASSSILAVTGGFEAFF. CDR3 sequence (DNA): TGTGCCAGCAGCTCCATACTAGCCGTGACAGGAGGGTTTGAAGCTTTCTTT.

This chain uses TRBV25-1 with TRBJ1-1; maybe TRBD1 (6 bases). Trimming pared 4 bases from V and 1 base from J, leaving 10 bases between. Germline V gene lookup returns CDR1 MGHDK and CDR2 SYGVNS. CDR3 length: 14 amino acids. DNA for the CDR3: TGTGCCAGCAGTGGCCTGACAGGGAACACTGAAGCTTTCTTT. Protein: CASSGLTGNTEAFF.

This clone was observed a few times. This sequence joins TRBV28 and TRBJ1-5, with 12 bases lining up with TRBD1. Trimming took 6 bases from V and 6 from J; bases not matched to a gene: 3. This CDR3 comprises 14 residues. CDR1 and CDR2 from the germline V gene are MDHEN and SYDVKM. In DNA form, the CDR3 reads TGTGCCAGCAGGGGACAGGGGGCCTCTCAGCCCCAGCATTTT. As protein: CASRGQGASQPQHF.

This clone was recorded once. V usage is TRBV5-1 and J usage is TRBJ2-3; TRBD2 aligns across 8 bases. Trimming took 6 bases from V and 0 from J; bases not matched to a gene: 6. The CDR3 is 15 amino acids. The germline gives CDR1 SGHRS, CDR2 YFSETQ. CDR3 DNA: TGCGCCAGCAAGGGTCCTAGCGGGAGCACAGATACGCAGTATTTT. Translation gives CASKGPSGSTDTQYF.

The chain carries TRBV2 and TRBJ2-7, with 10 bases aligning to TRBD2. Germline V CDR1 and CDR2: SNHLY, FYNNEI. With 1 base clipped from V and 5 bases from J, the junction kept 2 bases outside the gene matches. CDR3 length: 14 residues. The CDR3 reads CASSEVAGGNEQYF. CDR3 DNA sequence: TGTGCCAGCAGTGAAGTAGCGGGAGGTAACGAGCAGTACTTC.

This clone has a count of ten or more. The chain combines TRBV6-6 with TRBJ2-1; D gene uncertain. CDR3 size: 13 residues. In germline, CDR1 is MNHNY, CDR2 SVGAGI (reference sequence). V shed 2 bases and J shed 5 bases, with 7 bases lying between them. Here the CDR3 DNA reads TGTGCCAGCAGTTACGGTGGCCACAATGAGCAGTTCTTC. Protein: CASSYGGHNEQFF.

Only one count was recorded for this clone. The V gene is TRBV25-1, the J gene TRBJ2-3; 10 positions agree with TRBD2. This CDR3 has 14 amino acids. Trimming cost V 6 bases and J 5 bases; bases outside gene matches: 5. Germline CDR1 and CDR2: MGHDK and SYGVNS. CDR3 nucleotide sequence: TGTGCCAGCAGCACTAGCGGGAAGAGAGATACGCAGTATTTT. It encodes CASSTSGKRDTQYF.

The chain couples TRBV7-9 to TRBJ2-7, with D maybe TRBD1 (5 bases). V was pared by 4 bases and J by 3 bases, with 13 bases between. The CDR3 extends over 14 amino acids. CDR1 is SEHNR, CDR2 FQNEAQ, per germline (reference sequence). The CDR3 nucleotides are TGTGCCAGCAGCTCGGACAAAACCTTCTACGAGCAGTACTTC. Translation: CASSSDKTFYEQYF.

The V gene is TRBV5-1, the J gene TRBJ1-4; D is undetermined. Trimming stripped 3 bases from V and 0 bases from J, with 6 bases between. The CDR3 totals 14 residues. Germline CDR1 is SGHRS and CDR2 is YFSETQ. CDR3 sequence reads: CASSSSATNEKLFF. CDR3 DNA: TGCGCCAGCAGCTCCAGTGCAACTAATGAAAAACTGTTTTTT.

The chain is built from TRBV7-9 and TRBJ2-5; 7 bases agree with TRBD2. V shed 5 bases, J shed 3 bases, and the junction held 6 bases outside the gene matches. Germline V gene lookup returns CDR1 SEHNR and CDR2 FQNEAQ (reference sequence). The CDR3 extends over 14 amino acids. Here the CDR3 reads CASSPKLAEETQYF. DNA of the CDR3: TGTGCCAGCAGCCCTAAGCTAGCGGAAGAGACCCAGTACTTC.

This clone was recorded once. The V gene is TRBV10-2, the J gene TRBJ1-1; D is unclear. This CDR3 is 14 amino acids long. The germline CDR1 and CDR2 sequences are WSHSY and SAAADI. V was cut by 4 bases and J by 0 bases, with 9 bases left in between. CDR3 nucleotides: TGCGCCAGCAGTGCGGAGGTTCTGAACACTGAAGCTTTCTTT. It encodes CASSAEVLNTEAFF.

The chain uses TRBV6-6 and TRBJ1-2; D is perhaps TRBD1 (6 bases). The germline V and J ends were trimmed by 2 bases and 3 bases, with 10 bases remaining between them. The germline V gene encodes CDR1 MNHNY and CDR2 SVGAGI (reference sequence). The CDR3 is 14 amino acids. The CDR3 sequence: CASSYRDTHYGYTF. The DNA of the CDR3 is TGTGCCAGCAGTTACCGGGACACCCACTATGGCTACACCTTC.

Remarks on this clone: Different DNA sequences within this sample yield the same CDR3. The chain joins TRBV18 to TRBJ2-7, with D possibly called TRBD1 or TRBD2 (5 bases each). This CDR3 comprises 14 residues. Germline CDR1 and CDR2: KGHSH and LQKENI. The V gene lost 0 bases and the J gene lost 3 bases, with 9 bases spanning the gap. The DNA of the CDR3 is TGTGCCAGCTCACCACCGGGTGGGGGCTACGAGCAGTACTTC. It yields the protein CASSPPGGGYEQYF.

Note on this clone: Other DNA sequences in this sample translate to the same CDR3. The rearrangement links TRBV18 to TRBJ1-5; D is unclear. V lost 2 bases and J lost 4, with 6 bases in between. The V gene's germline CDR1 is KGHSH and CDR2 LQKENI. The CDR3 spans 13 residues. DNA for the CDR3: TGTGCCAGCTCACCATCGCGAAATCAGCCCCAGCATTTT. It specifies CASSPSRNQPQHF.

The CDR3 bases are TGTGCCAGCAGCTTAAGGGGAAGCAAGGACGAGCAGTACTTC. It codes for CASSLRGSKDEQYF. The chain has TRBV7-2 and TRBJ2-7; D is possibly TRBD1 (5 bases). The V gene lost 2 bases and the J gene lost 5 bases, with 13 bases spanning the gap. The length of the CDR3 is 14 residues. CDR1 is SGHTA, CDR2 FQGNSA, per germline.

The chain employs TRBV4-1 and TRBJ2-3, with D possibly called TRBD1 or TRBD2 (6 bases each). V lost 0 bases and J 0 bases, leaving 16 bases between the germline ends. The CDR3 has 18 amino acids. Germline-derived CDR1 and CDR2 are MGHRA and YSYEKL. The CDR3: CASSQEGGRPASTDTQYF. The CDR3 DNA reads TGCGCCAGCAGCCAAGAAGGGGGGAGGCCGGCTAGCACAGATACGCAGTATTTT.

V is TRBV11-2 and J is TRBJ1-5; 8 nucleotides agree with TRBD1. The CDR3 consists of 14 residues. Germline V gives CDR1 SGHAT, CDR2 FQNNGV. V lost 4 bases and J lost 5; bases outside the gene matches: 4. Written as DNA, the CDR3 is TGTGCCAGCAGCTCTACAGGGGGGGATCAGCCCCAGCATTTT. Translation: CASSSTGGDQPQHF.